There are a few counts of the clone carrying this T cell receptor beta chain. TCRdb keeps only in-frame clones here, not all; method: immunoSEQ multiplex PCR. The sample shows 200,000 to 250,000 clones, roughly 80% of them seen only once. The length of the CDR3 is 12 residues. Trimming left V 3 bases short and J 8 bases short, with 8 bases between. Germline assignment: CDR1 SGHTA and CDR2 FQGNSA. The entry originates in a study of blood T cell repertoires in COVID-19. This TCR was recovered from a woman over 75 with active or convalescent COVID-19. Sequenced sample: peripheral blood. The rearrangement joins TRBV7-2 to TRBJ2-4, with D unresolved. For the CDR3, the DNA is TGTGCCAGCAGCTTCGGAGCTCACATTCAGTACTTC. Translating gives CASSFGAHIQYF.